These 10 T cell receptor beta chains were sequenced from one sample in a study of cytomegalovirus exposure and HLA in healthy donors. PCR was performed using 60 Vbeta and 13 Jbeta primers. Generated by immunoSEQ multiplex PCR, the TCRdb table keeps only in-frame clones and is missing some. The data show 140,000 to 150,000 clones, about 70% seen once. The sample taken for sequencing was PBMCs. Source of these receptors: a man between 60 and 70 years old in good health and CMV-seronegative.

The J gene is TRBJ1-3, the V gene TRBV28; 7 nucleotides line up with TRBD1. The CDR3 runs 13 residues. V was pared by 4 bases and J by 3 bases, with 0 bases of the junction left unmatched. Germline loops: CDR1 MDHEN, CDR2 SYDVKM. This CDR3 reads CASSSGGGNTIYF. CDR3 coding DNA: TGTGCCAGCAGTTCAGGGGGTGGAAACACCATATATTTT.

The chain is built from TRBV7-2 and TRBJ2-4, with D hard to call. The V gene's germline CDR1 is SGHTA and CDR2 FQGNSA. This CDR3 is built from 15 residues. V lost 1 base to trimming and J lost 5 bases, with 12 bases between them. In DNA form, the CDR3 reads TGTGCCAGCAGCTTAGGTCTCACTACCCAAAACATTCAGTACTTC. It encodes CASSLGLTTQNIQYF.

As for this clone: Its ends do not fully match the called genes, so a read error is possible. This chain connects TRBV6-1 to TRBJ2-7; D uncertain. Germline CDR1 is MNHNS and CDR2 is SASEGT. This CDR3 comprises 12 residues. CDR3 in DNA: TGTGCCAGCAGTGAACCCGGTCTAGTCCTGCACTTC. Translating gives CASSEPGLVLHF.

This chain uses TRBV2 with TRBJ1-4; D may be TRBD1 (5 bases). V lost 4 bases to trimming and J lost 5 bases, with 17 bases between them. Germline loops: CDR1 SNHLY, CDR2 FYNNEI. This CDR3 region has 16 residues. The CDR3 DNA is TGTGCCAGCAGTGGGTCCGCGGGGGACGAGAATGAAAAACTGTTTTTT. Its translation: CASSGSAGDENEKLFF.

The genes are TRBV11-2 and TRBJ1-5; no firm D call. V lost 1 base and J lost 4, with 11 bases in between. The CDR3 sequence is 15 residues long. Germline assignment: CDR1 SGHAT and CDR2 FQNNGV. The CDR3 bases are TGTGCCAGCAGCTTAGGCGATTCCCCAAATCAGCCCCAGCATTTT. Its protein product is CASSLGDSPNQPQHF.

This chain links TRBV6-5 with TRBJ1-2, with a tentative D call TRBD1 (5 bases). Trimming left V 5 bases short and J 1 base short, with 14 bases between. The CDR3 sequence is 15 residues long. CDR1 is MNHEY, CDR2 SVGAGI, per germline. CDR3 DNA sequence: TGTGCCAGCAGTCCAGACCCGACAGTTAACTATGGCTACACCTTC. Protein sequence: CASSPDPTVNYGYTF.

The V call is TRBV7-6, the J call TRBJ1-3, with D maybe TRBD1 (6 bases). The V gene's germline CDR1 is SGHVS and CDR2 FNYEAQ. There are 15 residues in the CDR3. V was clipped by 0 bases and J by 1 base, with 7 bases between them. As DNA, the CDR3 is TGTGCCAGCAGCTTAGCTCAGGGGTCTGGAAACACCATATATTTT. Encoded protein: CASSLAQGSGNTIYF.

The V gene is TRBV7-2, the J gene TRBJ2-1, with TRBD2 identical over 10 bases. The ends lost 2 bases at V and 6 bases at J; junction bases unmatched: 10. The length of the CDR3 is 17 residues. Germline V gene sequence: CDR1 SGHTA, CDR2 FQGNSA. Written as DNA, the CDR3 is TGTGCCAGCAGCTTACGACCATCTAGCGGGAGAGGCAATGAGCAGTTCTTC. Translating it yields CASSLRPSSGRGNEQFF.

This clone was seen only a few times. This chain links TRBV10-3 with TRBJ1-4, with a weak D call TRBD1 (5 bases). The CDR3 runs 14 residues. Germline CDR1 is ENHRY and CDR2 is SYGVKD. Between the trimmed V and J ends, which lost 4 bases and 7 bases, there was a span of 13 bases. CDR3 DNA sequence: TGTGCCATCAGTGTAGGAGGGGAGGTTGAAAAACTGTTTTTT. This encodes CAISVGGEVEKLFF.

The V gene is TRBV5-4, the J gene TRBJ2-2, with TRBD2 matching 8 bases. CDR1 is SGHNT and CDR2 is YYREEE in the germline V gene (reference sequence). V shed 1 base, J shed 3 bases, and the junction held 8 bases outside the gene matches. The CDR3 extends over 17 amino acids. This chain's CDR3 is CASSLPSGRDDTGELFF. In DNA form, the CDR3 reads TGTGCCAGCAGCTTGCCGAGCGGGAGAGACGACACCGGGGAGCTGTTTTTT. Full variable domain (missing parts from reference TRBV5-4 and TRBJ2-2): ETGVTQSPTHLIKTRGQQVTLRCSSQSGHNTVSWYQQALGQGPQFIFQYYREEENGRGNFPPRFSGLQFPNYSSELNVNALELDDSALYLCASSLPSGRDDTGELFFGEGSRLTVL.